This entry concerns a single T cell receptor beta chain. The antigen is unknown. These data are taken from a study of identical twins. Notes on the study in general: Compared with models, monozygotic twins showed more out-of-frame TCR alpha sharing.

The germline gives CDR1 SGHTA, CDR2 FQGNSA. The CDR3 spans 13 residues. V lost 5 bases, J lost 6 bases, and 11 bases lay in between. All donors comprised healthy Caucasians. Each cDNA held unique molecular identifiers, and template switching gave it a universal primer site. TCRdb passed the 5' RACE reads through MiXCR, listing each CDR3 protein once. The sample has 400,000 to 550,000 distinct CDR3 sequences; around 24% are singletons. These data are also associated with another study on T cells expressing NK-cell markers.

The rearrangement links TRBV7-2 to TRBJ2-1, with a weak D call TRBD1 (5 bases). Specimen: CD4+ T cells sorted from blood. The sequence derives from a woman under 30 in good health. CDR3 region: CASSLLGRNEQFF. CDR3 bases: TGTGCCAGCAGCCTCCTGGGGCGCAATGAGCAGTTCTTC.